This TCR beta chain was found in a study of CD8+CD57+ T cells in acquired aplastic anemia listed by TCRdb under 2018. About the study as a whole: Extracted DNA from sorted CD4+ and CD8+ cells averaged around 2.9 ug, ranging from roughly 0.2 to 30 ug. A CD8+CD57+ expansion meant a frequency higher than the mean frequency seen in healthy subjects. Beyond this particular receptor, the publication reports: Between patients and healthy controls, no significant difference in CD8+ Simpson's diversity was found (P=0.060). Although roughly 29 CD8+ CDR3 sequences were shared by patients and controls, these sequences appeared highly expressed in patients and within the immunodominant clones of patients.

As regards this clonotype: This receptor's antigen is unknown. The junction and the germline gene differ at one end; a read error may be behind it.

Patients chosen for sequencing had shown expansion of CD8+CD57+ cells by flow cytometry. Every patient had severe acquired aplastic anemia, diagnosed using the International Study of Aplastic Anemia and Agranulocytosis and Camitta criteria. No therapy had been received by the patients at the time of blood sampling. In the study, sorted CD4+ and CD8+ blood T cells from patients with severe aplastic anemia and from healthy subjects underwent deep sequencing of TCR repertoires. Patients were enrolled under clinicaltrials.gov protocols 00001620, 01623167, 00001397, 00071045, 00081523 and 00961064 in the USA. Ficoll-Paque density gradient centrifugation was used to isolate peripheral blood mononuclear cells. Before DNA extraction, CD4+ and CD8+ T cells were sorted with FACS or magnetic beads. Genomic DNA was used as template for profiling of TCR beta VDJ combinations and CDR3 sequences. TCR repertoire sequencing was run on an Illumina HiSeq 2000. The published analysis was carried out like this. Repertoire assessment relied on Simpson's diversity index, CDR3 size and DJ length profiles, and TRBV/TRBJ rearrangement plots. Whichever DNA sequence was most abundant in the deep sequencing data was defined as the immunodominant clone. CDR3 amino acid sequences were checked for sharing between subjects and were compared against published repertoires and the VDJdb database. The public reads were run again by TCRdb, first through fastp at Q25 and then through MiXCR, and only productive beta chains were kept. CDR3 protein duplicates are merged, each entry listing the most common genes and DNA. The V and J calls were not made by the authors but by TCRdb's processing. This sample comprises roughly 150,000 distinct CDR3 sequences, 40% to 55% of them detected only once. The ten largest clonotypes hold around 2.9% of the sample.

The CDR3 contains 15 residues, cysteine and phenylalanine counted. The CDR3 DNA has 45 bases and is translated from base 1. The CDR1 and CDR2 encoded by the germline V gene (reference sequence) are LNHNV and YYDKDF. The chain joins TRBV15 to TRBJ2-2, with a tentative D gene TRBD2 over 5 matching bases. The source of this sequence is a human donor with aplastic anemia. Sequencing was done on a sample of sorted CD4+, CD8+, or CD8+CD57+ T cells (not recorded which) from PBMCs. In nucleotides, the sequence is TGTGCCACCAGCAGAGAAGGATCCGTCACCGGGGAGCTGTTTTTC. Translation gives CATSREGSVTGELFF.